These 3 T cell receptor beta chains originate from one sample sequenced in a study of a mutant IDH1 vaccine in newly diagnosed glioma (dated by TCRdb to 2020 to 2022). Their antigens are not known. The time point label on this specimen signifies: week 47, end of study. Each vaccine dose, consisting of 300 ug of a 20-mer mutant IDH1 peptide in Montanide, was administered subcutaneously with topical imiquimod. The library was made by the immunoSEQ multiplex PCR assay. The immuneACCESS repertoire file appears here via TCRdb, limited to in-frame rearrangements. These files lack a portion of the clones; in checked studies, under half of the deficit traces to unresolved V genes, and the cause of the others is not known. For this sample there are about 94,000 clones; around nine tenths appear just once. The top ten clones comprise 0.77% of the sample. Material: PBMCs, obtained from a glioma patient whose treatment included an IDH1 peptide vaccine. The receptors here all came from a woman in her forties or fifties with glioma.

This rearrangement joins TRBV2 to TRBJ1-5; TRBD1 agrees at 9 bases. The CDR3 is 14 amino acids. Germline assignment: CDR1 SNHLY and CDR2 FYNNEI. V lost 11 bases and J lost 0; bases outside the gene matches: 5. CDR3 bases: TGTGCCGGAGGACAGGGGAATAGCAATCAGCCCCAGCATTTT. Its protein is CAGGQGNSNQPQHF.

The gene calls are TRBV20-1 and TRBJ2-1, with D possibly matching TRBD2 (6 bases). Between the trimmed V and J ends, which lost 3 bases and 9 bases, there was a span of 9 bases. The CDR3 totals 11 residues. The germline CDR1 and CDR2 sequences are DFQATT and SNEGSKA (reference sequence). DNA of the CDR3: TGCAGTGCTAGCGGGAGAACTGAGCAGTTCTTC. Amino acids: CSASGRTEQFF.

The chain carries TRBV9 and TRBJ2-2, with 9 bases lining up with TRBD2. The CDR3 is made up of 17 amino acids. Looked up from germline, CDR1 is SGDLS and CDR2 is YYNGEE. Trimming at V came to 4 bases and at J to 5 bases, leaving 12 bases not matched to a gene. This CDR3 reads CASSPRGSGSSTGELFF. The CDR3 DNA follows: TGTGCCAGCAGCCCCCGGGGTAGCGGGAGTTCGACCGGGGAGCTGTTTTTT.